Listed here are 21 T cell receptor beta chains from one sample, sequenced in a study of OX40 agonist ivuxolimab in advanced cancers. The assay was immunoSEQ multiplex PCR, and TCRdb's table has in-frame clones only and misses some. Here the sample spans under 25,000 clones, approximately 87% being singletons. Specimen: CD4+ or CD8+ T cells sorted from blood, collected in a trial of the OX40 agonist ivuxolimab. The receptor set was obtained from an adult with an advanced solid tumor such as melanoma, head and neck, liver or kidney cancer.

This clone was detected once. The J gene is TRBJ1-1, the V gene TRBV29-1; no firm D call. The CDR3 is made up of 11 amino acids. Germline-derived CDR1 and CDR2 are SQVTM and ANQGSEA. V lost 1 base, J lost 7 bases, and 7 bases lay in between. The CDR3 region is CSVEVAVEAFF. Written as DNA, the CDR3 is TGCAGCGTTGAAGTGGCCGTTGAAGCTTTCTTT.

As concerns this clone: The junction does not match germline at one end; this may be a read error. The V call is TRBV7-6, the J call TRBJ1-6; tentative D call: TRBD1 (5 bases). Germline V gives CDR1 SGHVS, CDR2 FNYEAQ. The CDR3 loop spans 17 amino acids. The CDR3: CASSIAGRLSYNSPLHF. CDR3 nucleotide sequence: TGTGCCAGCAGCATAGCAGGGAGACTCTCCTATAATTCACCCCTCCACTTT.

The chain is built from TRBV11-2 and TRBJ1-4; maybe TRBD1 (5 bases). The CDR3 spans 14 residues. Germline V gene lookup returns CDR1 SGHAT and CDR2 FQNNGV. Trimming stripped 4 bases from V and 11 bases from J, with 17 bases between. CDR3 DNA sequence: TGTGCCAGCAGCTCGACCGGGACCCTACTTAAACTGTTTTTT. Encoded protein: CASSSTGTLLKLFF.

This chain links TRBV5-1 with TRBJ1-3; weak D call: TRBD1 (6 bases). This CDR3 is built from 14 residues. Germline-derived CDR1 and CDR2 are SGHRS and YFSETQ. V was clipped by 1 base and J by 4 bases, with 9 bases between them. The CDR3, as DNA: TGCGCCAGCAGCTTGACAGGGAGCGGAAACACCATATATTTT. Amino acid sequence: CASSLTGSGNTIYF.

The CDR3 bases are TGTGCCAGCAGTGAAGTGGGGACAACACTTTACGAGCAGTACTTC. Its protein is CASSEVGTTLYEQYF. The chain joins TRBV6-1 to TRBJ2-7; maybe TRBD1 (6 bases). V lost 1 base, J lost 4 bases, and 14 bases lay in between. CDR1 and CDR2 (germline): MNHNS, SASEGT. There are 15 residues in the CDR3.

The CDR3 sequence: CASTQDRGDQPQHF. Written as DNA, the CDR3 is TGTGCCAGCACCCAGGACAGGGGTGATCAGCCCCAGCATTTT. The rearrangement uses TRBV11-2 and TRBJ1-5; the match to TRBD1 covers 9 bases. This CDR3 is 14 amino acids long. Germline loops: CDR1 SGHAT, CDR2 FQNNGV. J gave up 5 bases and V 7 bases, and 6 bases lay outside the gene matches.

A few counts support this clone. The rearrangement links TRBV27 to TRBJ1-1, with 8 bases fitting TRBD1. The CDR3 covers 17 residues. Germline V gene data show CDR1 as MNHEY and CDR2 as SMNVEV (reference sequence). J lost 2 bases, V lost 7 bases, and 15 bases had no gene match. CDR3 amino acids: CASIADRVPGKNTEAFF. CDR3 sequence (DNA): TGTGCCAGCATCGCGGACAGGGTGCCGGGTAAAAACACTGAAGCTTTCTTT.

This chain links TRBV7-8 with TRBJ2-7; 7 bases map to TRBD1. This CDR3 has 14 residues. Germline V CDR1 and CDR2: SGHVS, FQNEAQ. After removal of 2 bases from V and 7 bases from J, the junction contained 8 bases not matched to a gene. For the CDR3, the DNA is TGTGCCAGCAGCTTAAGACAGGGATTGAGTGAGCAGTACTTC. Protein sequence: CASSLRQGLSEQYF.

This clone was seen only once. The chain joins TRBV28 to TRBJ2-7; TRBD1 might be the D (5 bases). The V and J ends lost 7 bases and 3 bases respectively, with 13 bases between them. Looked up from germline, CDR1 is MDHEN and CDR2 is SYDVKM. CDR3 length equals 13 residues. CDR3 region: CASTSDRNYEQYF. The CDR3 DNA reads as TGTGCCAGCACAAGCGACAGAAACTACGAGCAGTACTTC. The variable domain in full, with the rest retrieved from reference TRBV28 and TRBJ2-7, is DVKVTQSSRYLVKRTGEKVFLECVQDMDHENMFWYRQDPGLGLRLIYFSYDVKMKEKGDIPEGYSVSREKKERFSLILESASTNQTSMYLCASTSDRNYEQYFGPGTRLTVT.

This clone came up a few times. The chain combines TRBV2 with TRBJ1-2; possible D gene TRBD1, 6 bases. The CDR3 has 13 amino acids. Looked up from germline, CDR1 is SNHLY and CDR2 is FYNNEI. Between the trimmed V and J ends, which lost 5 bases and 3 bases, there was a span of 10 bases. The CDR3: CASSTGRYYGYTF. As DNA, the CDR3 is TGTGCCAGCAGTACAGGGCGCTACTATGGCTACACCTTC.

The rearrangement joins TRBV25-1 to TRBJ1-4; 9 bases match TRBD1. After removal of 6 bases from V and 7 bases from J, the junction contained 6 bases not matched to a gene. Germline V gene sequence: CDR1 MGHDK, CDR2 SYGVNS. The CDR3 extends over 14 amino acids. CDR3 sequence: CASRGQGSLEKLFF. CDR3 in DNA: TGTGCCAGCAGGGGACAGGGAAGTCTTGAAAAACTGTTTTTT. The variable domain in full, completed from reference TRBV25-1 and TRBJ1-4, reads EADIYQTPRYLVIGTGKKITLECSQTMGHDKMYWYQQDPGMELHLIHYSYGVNSTEKGDLSSESTVSRIRTEHFPLTLESARPSHTSQYLCASRGQGSLEKLFFGSGTQLSVL.

The rearrangement joins TRBV11-2 to TRBJ1-2; no reliable D call. Germline-derived CDR1 and CDR2 are SGHAT and FQNNGV. This CDR3 is built from 13 residues. V lost 2 bases and J 6 bases, leaving 10 bases between the germline ends. The CDR3 loop reads CASSLTGIDGYTF. CDR3 bases: TGTGCCAGCAGCTTAACCGGGATTGATGGCTACACCTTC. Full variable domain (rest looked up from reference TRBV11-2 and TRBJ1-2): EAGVAQSPRYKIIEKRQSVAFWCNPISGHATLYWYQQILGQGPKLLIQFQNNGVVDDSQLPKDRFSAERLKGVDSTLKIQPAKLEDSAVYLCASSLTGIDGYTFGSGTRLTVV.

This chain joins TRBV2 and TRBJ1-5, with D perhaps matching TRBD1 (5 bases). Trimming took 2 bases from V and 5 from J, leaving 16 bases between them. CDR1 and CDR2 (germline): SNHLY, FYNNEI. The CDR3 extends over 16 amino acids. CDR3 nucleotide sequence: TGTGCCAGCAGTGAAAACGTATGGGGGTACCATCAGCCCCAGCATTTT. This codes for CASSENVWGYHQPQHF.

This chain connects TRBV7-9 to TRBJ2-1; maybe TRBD1 (5 bases). Germline V gene lookup returns CDR1 SEHNR and CDR2 FQNEAQ (reference sequence). The V gene lost 0 bases and the J gene lost 8 bases, with 11 bases spanning the gap. The CDR3 runs to 14 residues. The CDR3 sequence: CASSLAGQGYEQFF. CDR3 DNA: TGTGCCAGCAGCTTAGCGGGCCAGGGATATGAGCAGTTCTTC.

This chain links TRBV29-1 with TRBJ1-2; D is unclear. The CDR3 consists of 10 residues. V shed 3 bases and J shed 8 bases, with 7 bases lying between them. The germline V gene encodes CDR1 SQVTM and CDR2 ANQGSEA. The CDR3 spells CSVEVGGYTF. As DNA, the CDR3 is TGCAGCGTTGAGGTGGGAGGCTACACCTTC.

The J gene is TRBJ2-5, the V gene TRBV11-2, with 7 bases fitting TRBD1. Germline CDR1 SGHAT, CDR2 FQNNGV. The CDR3 extends over 16 amino acids. V was pared by 5 bases and J by 7 bases, with 16 bases of the junction left unmatched. CDR3 region: CASSTWTGLAGGTQYF. The CDR3 nucleotides are TGTGCCAGCAGCACCTGGACAGGATTAGCCGGAGGGACCCAGTACTTC.

This chain links TRBV5-1 with TRBJ1-5; D is uncertain. Germline CDR1 and CDR2: SGHRS and YFSETQ. V lost 3 bases, J lost 4 bases, and 20 bases lay in between. CDR3 size: 17 residues. The CDR3 region has the DNA TGCGCCAGCAGCTGGGCCCGGGCAGCACCCGAAAATCAGCCCCAGCATTTT. Its translation: CASSWARAAPENQPQHF.

This chain links TRBV2 with TRBJ2-1; D not certain. From germline, CDR1 is SNHLY and CDR2 FYNNEI. Trimming pared 6 bases from V and 9 bases from J, leaving 9 bases between. The CDR3 spans 11 residues. CDR3 in amino acids: CASRLGLEQFF. As DNA, the CDR3 is TGTGCCAGCAGGCTCGGCCTTGAGCAGTTCTTC.

This clone was recorded once. This chain joins TRBV13 and TRBJ1-5; no definite D call. Trimming took 1 base from V and 9 from J, leaving 7 bases between them. The CDR3 spans 12 residues. Germline V gene lookup returns CDR1 PRHDT and CDR2 FYEKMQ (reference sequence). The CDR3 DNA reads TGTGCCAGCAGCTTAGTCCGCTCGCCCCAGCATTTT. It is translated as CASSLVRSPQHF.

This clone was seen more than once but under ten times. The genes are TRBV1 and TRBJ1-2; the table's D call, TRBD1, has no DNA check behind it. TRBV1 is a recognized pseudogene. The CDR3 loop spans 12 amino acids. The CDR3 here is CTSIGGGYGYTF. The CDR3 nucleotides read TGCACCAGCATAGGGGGCGGTTATGGCTACACCTTC.

This clone is labeled medium-sized (0.01 to 0.1%). The V and J genes are TRBV5-8 and TRBJ2-2, with TRBD1 matching over 8 bases. CDR1 is SGHTS and CDR2 is YDEGEE in the germline V gene. The CDR3 is 16 amino acids. V trimming: 1 base; J trimming: 5 bases; junction bases outside the gene matches: 7. CDR3: CASSLRTGTPTGELFF. In DNA, the CDR3 is TGTGCCAGCAGCTTGAGGACAGGGACCCCGACCGGGGAGCTGTTTTTT. The entire variable domain, with the rest obtained from reference TRBV5-8 and TRBJ2-2, is as follows: EAGVTQSPTHLIKTRGQQATLRCSPISGHTSVYWYQQALGLGLQFLLWYDEGEERNRGNFPPRFSGRQFPNYSSELNVNALELEDSALYLCASSLRTGTPTGELFFGEGSRLTVL.